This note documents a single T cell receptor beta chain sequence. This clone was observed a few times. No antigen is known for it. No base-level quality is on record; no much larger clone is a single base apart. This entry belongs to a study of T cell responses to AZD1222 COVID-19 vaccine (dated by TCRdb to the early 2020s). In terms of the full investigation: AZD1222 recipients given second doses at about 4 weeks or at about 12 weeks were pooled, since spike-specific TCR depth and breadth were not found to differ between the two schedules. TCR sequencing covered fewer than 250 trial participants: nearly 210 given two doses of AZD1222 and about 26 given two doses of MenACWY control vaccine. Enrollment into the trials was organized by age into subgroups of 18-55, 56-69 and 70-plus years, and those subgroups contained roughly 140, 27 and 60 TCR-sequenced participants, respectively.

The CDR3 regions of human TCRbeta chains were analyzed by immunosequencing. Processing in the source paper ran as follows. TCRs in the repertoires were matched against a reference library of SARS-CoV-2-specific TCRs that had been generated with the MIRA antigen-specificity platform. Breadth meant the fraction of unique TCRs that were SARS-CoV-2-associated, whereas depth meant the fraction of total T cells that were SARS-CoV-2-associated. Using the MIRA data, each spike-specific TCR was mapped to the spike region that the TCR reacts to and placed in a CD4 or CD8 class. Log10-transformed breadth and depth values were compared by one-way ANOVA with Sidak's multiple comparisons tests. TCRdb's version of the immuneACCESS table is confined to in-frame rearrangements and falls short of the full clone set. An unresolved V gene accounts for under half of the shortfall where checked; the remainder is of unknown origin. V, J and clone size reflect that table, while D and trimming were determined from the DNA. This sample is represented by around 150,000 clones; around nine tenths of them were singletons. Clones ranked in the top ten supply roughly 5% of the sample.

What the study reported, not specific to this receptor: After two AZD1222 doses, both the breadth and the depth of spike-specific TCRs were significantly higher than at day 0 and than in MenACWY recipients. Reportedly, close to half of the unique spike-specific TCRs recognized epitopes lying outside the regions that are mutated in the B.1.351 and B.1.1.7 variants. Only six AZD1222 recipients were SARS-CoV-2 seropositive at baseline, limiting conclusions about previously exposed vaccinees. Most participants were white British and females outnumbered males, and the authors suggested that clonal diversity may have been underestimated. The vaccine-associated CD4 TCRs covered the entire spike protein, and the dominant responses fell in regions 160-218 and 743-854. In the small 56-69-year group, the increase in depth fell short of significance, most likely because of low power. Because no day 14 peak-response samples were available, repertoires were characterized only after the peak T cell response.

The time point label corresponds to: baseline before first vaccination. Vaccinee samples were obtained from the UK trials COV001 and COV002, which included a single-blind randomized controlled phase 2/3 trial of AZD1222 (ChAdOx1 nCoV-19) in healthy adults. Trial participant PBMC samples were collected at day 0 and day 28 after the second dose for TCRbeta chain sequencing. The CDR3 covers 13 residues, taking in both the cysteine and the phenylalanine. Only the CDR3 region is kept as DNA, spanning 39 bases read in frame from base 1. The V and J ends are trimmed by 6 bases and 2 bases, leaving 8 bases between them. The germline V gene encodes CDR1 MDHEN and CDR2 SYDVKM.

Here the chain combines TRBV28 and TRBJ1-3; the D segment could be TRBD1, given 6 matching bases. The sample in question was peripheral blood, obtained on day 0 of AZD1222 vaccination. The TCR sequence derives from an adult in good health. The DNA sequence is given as TGTGCCAGCAGCCCAGGGGCTGGAAACACCATATATTTT. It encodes CASSPGAGNTIYF.